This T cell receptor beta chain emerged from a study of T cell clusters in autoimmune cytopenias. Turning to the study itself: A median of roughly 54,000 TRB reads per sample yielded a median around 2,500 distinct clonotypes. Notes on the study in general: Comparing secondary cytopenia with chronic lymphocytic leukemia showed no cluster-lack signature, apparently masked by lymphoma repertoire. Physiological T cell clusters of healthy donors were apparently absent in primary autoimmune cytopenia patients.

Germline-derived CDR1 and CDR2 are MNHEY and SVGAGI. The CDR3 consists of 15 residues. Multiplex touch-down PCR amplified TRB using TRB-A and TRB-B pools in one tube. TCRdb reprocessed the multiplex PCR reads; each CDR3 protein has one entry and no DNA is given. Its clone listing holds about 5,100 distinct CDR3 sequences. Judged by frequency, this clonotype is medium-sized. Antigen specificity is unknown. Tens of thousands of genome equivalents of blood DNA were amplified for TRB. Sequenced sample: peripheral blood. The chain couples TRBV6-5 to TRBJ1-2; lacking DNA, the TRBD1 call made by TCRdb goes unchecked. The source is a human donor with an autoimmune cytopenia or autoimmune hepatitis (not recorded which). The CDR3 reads CASSYEGTGLRGYTF.